These 9 T cell receptor beta chains originate from one sample sequenced in a study of cytomegalovirus exposure and HLA in healthy donors. Produced via immunoSEQ multiplex PCR; TCRdb's table is partial and in-frame only. The sample records 260,000 or so clones, less than 95% being singletons. The sequencing sample was made of PBMCs. These receptors came from a young woman in good health and CMV-seronegative.

The gene calls are TRBV5-1 and TRBJ2-7; maybe TRBD1 (5 bases). Trimming pared 4 bases from V and 4 bases from J, leaving 12 bases between. Looked up from germline, CDR1 is SGHRS and CDR2 is YFSETQ. The CDR3 loop spans 13 amino acids. CDR3 DNA sequence: TGCGCCAGCAGCCCCTCAACAGGATACGAGCAGTACTTC. Amino acids: CASSPSTGYEQYF.

The chain combines TRBV28 with TRBJ2-7; D unclear. Germline assignment: CDR1 MDHEN and CDR2 SYDVKM. Trimming left V 6 bases short and J 7 bases short, with 13 bases between. The CDR3 covers 12 residues. The CDR3 spells CASSSSGKEQYF. CDR3 sequence (DNA): TGTGCCAGCAGCTCGTCGGGCAAGGAGCAGTACTTC.

In its sample, this clone was seen once. This rearrangement joins TRBV11-3 to TRBJ2-7, with TRBD2 matching over 7 bases. Losses at the gene ends were 5 bases for V and 0 bases for J; bases not matched to a gene: 4. CDR1 is SGHNT and CDR2 is YENEEA in the germline V gene. This CDR3 is 14 amino acids long. The CDR3 sequence is CASSGGLPSYEQYF. The DNA for the CDR3 is TGTGCCAGCAGCGGGGGACTACCCTCCTACGAGCAGTACTTC.

This chain links TRBV14 with TRBJ2-7, with 8 bases identical to TRBD2. Germline loops: CDR1 SGHDN, CDR2 FVKESK. V trimming: 4 bases; J trimming: 3 bases; junction bases outside the gene matches: 8. The CDR3 has 15 amino acids. CDR3 DNA sequence: TGTGCCAGCAGCCCCGGGACTAGTGATCACTACGAGCAGTACTTC. Protein sequence: CASSPGTSDHYEQYF. Looking up the rest from reference TRBV14 and TRBJ2-7 gives the full variable domain: EAGVTQFPSHSVIEKGQTVTLRCDPISGHDNLYWYRRVMGKEIKFLLHFVKESKQDESGMPNNRFLAERTGGTYSTLKVQPAELEDSGVYFCASSPGTSDHYEQYFGPGTRLTVT.

The genes are TRBV6-1 and TRBJ1-4; 7 bases line up with TRBD1. The germline V gene encodes CDR1 MNHNS and CDR2 SASEGT. This CDR3 comprises 16 residues. The V gene end was trimmed by 4 bases and the J gene end by 0 bases; junction bases not matched to a gene: 5. CDR3 sequence reads: CASSAQGEATNEKLFF. As DNA, the CDR3 is TGTGCCAGCAGTGCGCAGGGGGAGGCAACTAATGAAAAACTGTTTTTT.

V is TRBV19 and J is TRBJ2-1; 8 positions agree with TRBD2. Germline CDR1 LNHDA, CDR2 SQIVND (reference sequence). V dropped 1 base and J dropped 9; count of bases not matched to a gene: 2. CDR3 length equals 13 residues. CDR3: CASSIGLASEQFF. CDR3 sequence (DNA): TGTGCCAGTAGTATAGGACTAGCGTCTGAGCAGTTCTTC.

The chain joins TRBV19 to TRBJ2-3; 12 nucleotides agree with TRBD1. This CDR3 is 15 amino acids long. The germline V gene encodes CDR1 LNHDA and CDR2 SQIVND (reference sequence). After removal of 4 bases from V and 4 bases from J, the junction contained 3 bases not matched to a gene. CDR3 protein: CASSRDRGRADTQYF. CDR3 nucleotides: TGTGCCAGTAGTAGGGACAGGGGGCGTGCAGATACGCAGTATTTT. Together with reference TRBV19 and TRBJ2-3, the CDR3 gives the full variable domain: DGGITQSPKYLFRKEGQNVTLSCEQNLNHDAMYWYRQDPGQGLRLIYYSQIVNDFQKGDIAEGYSVSREKKESFPLTVTSAQKNPTAFYLCASSRDRGRADTQYFGPGTRLTVL.

The chain carries TRBV6-4 and TRBJ2-1; 7 bases align to TRBD1. In germline, CDR1 is MRHNA, CDR2 SNTAGT. The V segment lost 0 bases and the J segment 9 bases; nucleotides outside the gene matches: 2. This CDR3 contains 13 residues. As DNA, the CDR3 is TGTGCCAGCAGTGACTCGGCAGGGGGTGAGCAGTTCTTC. It specifies CASSDSAGGEQFF.

This sequence joins TRBV4-1 and TRBJ2-5, with 12 bases aligning to TRBD2. CDR1 is MGHRA and CDR2 is YSYEKL in the germline V gene. CDR3 size: 14 residues. J was trimmed by 5 bases and V by 5 bases; bases with no gene match: 3. CDR3 loop: CASSSGLAGETQYF. CDR3 nucleotides: TGCGCCAGCAGCTCGGGACTAGCGGGTGAGACCCAGTACTTC.